A selection of T cell receptor beta chains follows, all from one sample in a study of vaccination effects on CD4 cells after COVID-19. No antigen has been identified for these receptors. The repertoire was sequenced with immunoSEQ multiplex PCR; TCRdb's copy has only in-frame clones and lacks some. The sample lists about 23,000 clones, about three quarters seen once, with 5% in the top ten. The sequencing here drew on CD4+ T cells from PBMCs cultured with SARS-CoV-2 spike peptides, taken before COVID-19 vaccination. Receptor source: a human donor who received a COVID-19 vaccine. Each CDR3 is given with its conserved first and last residue. Fields, in order: V gene, D gene, CDR3 length, clone size, J gene, CDR3 protein, CDR3 DNA. The D gene is left open where the match is weak. A row's size may be missing; if present it is once, few, many or a size class.

>TRBV9|.|15|once|TRBJ1-1
CASSEMDVRFTEAFF
TGTGCCAGCAGCGAGATGGACGTTCGTTTCACTGAAGCTTTCTTT
>TRBV12-5|.|13|.|TRBJ1-5
CASGLDVGQPQHF
TGTGCTAGTGGTTTGGATGTCGGTCAGCCCCAGCATTTT
>TRBV7-9|.|13|.|TRBJ2-3
CASSISGTDTQYF
TGTGCCAGCAGCATAAGCGGCACAGATACGCAGTATTTT
>TRBV10-1|.|13|.|TRBJ1-6
CASSPYETAPLHF
TGCGCCAGCAGTCCTTACGAAACAGCACCCCTCCACTTT
>TRBV20-1|.|16|.|TRBJ2-3
CSASGGTKGHTDTQYF
TGCAGTGCTAGTGGGGGGACGAAAGGGCACACAGATACGCAGTATTTT
>TRBV5-1|.|15|.|TRBJ1-4
CASSLQGVRNEKLFF
TGCGCCAGCAGCTTACAGGGAGTTCGTAATGAAAAACTGTTTTTT
>TRBV12-3/TRBV12-4|.|12|.|TRBJ1-1
CASLTVGAGAFF
TGTGCCAGCCTGACTGTGGGGGCTGGAGCTTTCTTT
>TRBV18|TRBD2|14|once|TRBJ2-7
CASSPLAGGDEQYF
TGTGCCAGCTCACCACTAGCGGGAGGCGACGAGCAGTACTTC
>TRBV12-3/TRBV12-4|TRBD2|12|.|TRBJ2-7
CASSPRAGKQYF
TGTGCCAGCAGCCCCAGAGCGGGGAAGCAGTACTTC
>TRBV2|TRBD2|14|.|TRBJ2-7
CASRASGDSYEQYF
TGTGCCAGCAGAGCTAGCGGGGACTCCTACGAGCAGTACTTC
>TRBV25-1|.|14|.|TRBJ1-4
CASSEVGGNEKLFF
TGTGCCAGCAGTGAGGTGGGGGGAAATGAAAAACTGTTTTTT
>TRBV7-9|TRBD1|15|.|TRBJ1-2
CASSSWTGANYGYTF
TGTGCCAGCAGCTCTTGGACAGGGGCAAACTATGGCTACACCTTC
>TRBV5-1|TRBD2|15|.|TRBJ2-1
CASSLESAGHNEQFF
TGCGCCAGCAGCTTGGAGTCAGCGGGGCACAATGAGCAGTTCTTC
>TRBV6-5|.|13|.|TRBJ2-7
CASSYKRSYEQYF
TGTGCCAGCAGTTACAAGAGATCCTACGAGCAGTACTTC
>TRBV6-1|.|14|few|TRBJ2-3
CASSEGGYTDTQYF
TGTGCCAGCAGTGAAGGCGGCTACACAGATACGCAGTATTTT
>TRBV29-1|.|14|.|TRBJ2-1
CSGADRPLYNEQFF
TGCAGCGGGGCCGACAGACCCCTTTACAATGAGCAGTTCTTC
>TRBV19|.|13|.|TRBJ1-2
CASSIDPRYGYTF
TGTGCCAGTAGTATAGATCCTCGTTATGGCTACACCTTC
>TRBV3-1/TRBV3-2|.|17|few|TRBJ2-2
CASSQPRTDTGTGELFF
TGTGCCAGCAGCCAACCTCGGACGGACACGGGGACCGGGGAGCTGTTTTTT
>TRBV7-9|TRBD2|19|.|TRBJ2-1
CASSLAKLAGASSYNEQFF
TGTGCCAGCAGCTTAGCGAAACTAGCGGGCGCTAGCTCCTACAATGAGCAGTTCTTC
>TRBV15|.|15|.|TRBJ2-1
CATSGGLAVGSEQFF
TGTGCCACCTCCGGGGGGCTAGCGGTGGGGAGTGAGCAGTTCTTC
>TRBV2|.|11|.|TRBJ1-2
CASTPDYGYTF
TGTGCCAGCACACCAGATTATGGCTACACCTTC
>TRBV29-1|TRBD2|14|once|TRBJ2-1
CSVFFGGSYNEQFF
TGCAGCGTTTTCTTCGGGGGGTCCTACAATGAGCAGTTCTTC
>TRBV30|.|12|.|TRBJ1-2
CACLLGPGGYTF
TGTGCCTGTCTACTAGGGCCCGGTGGCTACACCTTC
>TRBV10-1|TRBD1|14|.|TRBJ2-3
CASSKDRGTDTQYF
TGCGCCAGCAGTAAGGACAGGGGTACAGATACGCAGTATTTT
>TRBV2|.|15|.|TRBJ2-5
CASREDRGRAETQYF
TGTGCCAGCAGAGAGGATCGGGGGAGAGCGGAGACCCAGTACTTC
>TRBV7-6|TRBD2|16|.|TRBJ2-3
CASRPLSGKGSDTQYF
TGTGCCAGCAGGCCCCTAAGCGGGAAAGGGTCAGATACGCAGTATTTT
>TRBV7-8|.|19|.|TRBJ2-6
CASSFLRRQAGLGANVLTF
TGTGCCAGCAGCTTCTTGCGTCGACAGGCGGGCCTCGGGGCCAACGTCCTGACTTTC
>TRBV3-1/TRBV3-2|.|20|.|TRBJ1-5
CASSQDLVASGGTINQPQHF
TGTGCCAGCAGCCAAGATCTAGTGGCTAGCGGCGGGACAATCAATCAGCCCCAGCATTTT